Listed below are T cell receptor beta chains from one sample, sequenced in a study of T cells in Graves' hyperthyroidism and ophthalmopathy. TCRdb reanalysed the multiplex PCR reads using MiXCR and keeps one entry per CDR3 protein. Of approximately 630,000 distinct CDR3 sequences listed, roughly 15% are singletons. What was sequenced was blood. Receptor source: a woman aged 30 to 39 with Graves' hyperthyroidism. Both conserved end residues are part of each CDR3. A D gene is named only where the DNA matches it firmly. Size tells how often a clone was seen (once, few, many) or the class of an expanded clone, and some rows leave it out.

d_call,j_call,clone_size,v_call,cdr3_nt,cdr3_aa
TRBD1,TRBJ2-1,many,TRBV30,TGTGCCTGGAGAAGTGCAGGGGGCTACAATGAGCAGTTCTTC,CAWRSAGGYNEQFF
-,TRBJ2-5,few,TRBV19,TGTGCCAGTAGTATAGTGGGAGGACCGCATTACTTC,CASSIVGGPHYF
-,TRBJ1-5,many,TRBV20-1,TGCAGTGCTAGGGCGGGATCCGGCAATCAGCCCCAGCATTTT,CSARAGSGNQPQHF
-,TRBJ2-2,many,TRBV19,TGTGCTAGCGGGACAGCTAACACCGGGGAGCTGTTTTTT,CASGTANTGELFF
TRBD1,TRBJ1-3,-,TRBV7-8,TGTGCCAGCAGCTTAATCAGGGGGCGTTTTGGAAACACCATATATTTT,CASSLIRGRFGNTIYF
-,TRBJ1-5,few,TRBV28,TGTGCCAGCAGTCCCCCGGACTACTTTAGCAATCAGCCCCAGCATTTT,CASSPPDYFSNQPQHF
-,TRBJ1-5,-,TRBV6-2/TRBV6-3,TGTGCCAGCAGTTATGTAAATCAGCCCCAGCATTTT,CASSYVNQPQHF
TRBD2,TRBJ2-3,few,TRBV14,TGTGCCAGCAGCAAAGGATCTAGCGGGAGCACAGATACGCAGTATTTT,CASSKGSSGSTDTQYF
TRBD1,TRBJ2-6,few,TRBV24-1,TGTGCCACCAGTGACCCGACAGGGGCTGGGGCCAACGTCCTGACTTTC,CATSDPTGAGANVLTF
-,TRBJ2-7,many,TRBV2,TGTGCCAGCAGTGAATCTAGCGTCAGAACCTTATCCGAGCAGTACTTC,CASSESSVRTLSEQYF
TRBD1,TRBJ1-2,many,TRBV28,TGTGCCAGCAGTTTGAGACAGGGGAACTATGGCTACACCTTC,CASSLRQGNYGYTF
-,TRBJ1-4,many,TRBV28,TGTGCCAGCAGAAAGACGGGGTCTAAAGAAAAACTGTTTTTT,CASRKTGSKEKLFF
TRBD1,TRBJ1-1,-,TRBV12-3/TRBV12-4,TGTGCCAGCAGTCTAGGGGGCCTCGGGAACACTGAAGCTTTCTTT,CASSLGGLGNTEAFF
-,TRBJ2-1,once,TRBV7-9,TGTGCCAGCAGCCCCTCTCCAGGCCCCTACAATGAGCAGTTCTTC,CASSPSPGPYNEQFF
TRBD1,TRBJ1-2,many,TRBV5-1,TGCGCCAGCAGCGCCGACAGGGTGGGCTATGGCTACACCTTC,CASSADRVGYGYTF
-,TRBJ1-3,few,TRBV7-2,TGTGCCAGCAGCTTAGACCCCCACCGGAGGCCTGGAAACACCATATATTTT,CASSLDPHRRPGNTIYF
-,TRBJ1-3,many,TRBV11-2,TGTGCCAGCAGCTTAGACCGGACTGGAAACACCATATATTTT,CASSLDRTGNTIYF
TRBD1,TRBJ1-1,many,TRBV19,TGTGCCAGTAGTCTTAGGACAGGGGGCGCCGTGGACACTGAAGCTTTCTTT,CASSLRTGGAVDTEAFF
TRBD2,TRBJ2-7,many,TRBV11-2,TGTGCCAGCAGCTTACCTAGCGGGCCCAACGAGCAGTACTTC,CASSLPSGPNEQYF
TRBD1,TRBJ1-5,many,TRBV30,TGTGCCTGGAGTGGGACAGGGTACCAGCCCCAGCATTTT,CAWSGTGYQPQHF
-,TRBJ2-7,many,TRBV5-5,TGTGCCAGCAGCTTAGAAACGGGAATCATCTACGAGCAGTACTTC,CASSLETGIIYEQYF
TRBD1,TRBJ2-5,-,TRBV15,TGTGCCACCAGCTCCCTTAGGACAGGGACGGACCCTGAGACCCAGTACTTC,CATSSLRTGTDPETQYF
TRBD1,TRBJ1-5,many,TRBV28,TGTGCCAGCACTCAACAGGGGGGCGGTCAGCCCCAGCATTTT,CASTQQGGGQPQHF
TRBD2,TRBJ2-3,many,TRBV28,TGTGCCAGCAGTCCTAGCGGCCACAGCACAGATACGCAGTATTTT,CASSPSGHSTDTQYF
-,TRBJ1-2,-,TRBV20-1,TGCACCCCCCCGGAACATATGGGTGGCTACACCTTC,CTPPEHMGGYTF
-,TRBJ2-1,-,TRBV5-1,TGCGCCAGCAGCTTGGCCGCTTCAGGGATTAGGGAGGATGAGCAGTTCTTC,CASSLAASGIREDEQFF
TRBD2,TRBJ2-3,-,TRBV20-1,TGCAGTGCAAACATACTAGCGGAAGGAGCAGATACGCAGTATTTT,CSANILAEGADTQYF
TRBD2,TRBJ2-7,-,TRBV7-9,TGTGCCAGCAGCGAGGGACTAGTGGGCTACGAGCAGTACTTC,CASSEGLVGYEQYF
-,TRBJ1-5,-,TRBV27,TGTGCCAGCAGTTTATCGATGGGTTACAATCAGCCCCAGCATTTT,CASSLSMGYNQPQHF
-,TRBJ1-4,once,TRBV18,TGTGCCAGCTCACCACGCGGATCCAAGGACGGAACTAATGAAAAACTGTTTTTT,CASSPRGSKDGTNEKLFF
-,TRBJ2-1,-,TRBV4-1,TGCGCCAGCAGCCAAGATGAAACGAGCTACAATGAGCAGTTCTTC,CASSQDETSYNEQFF
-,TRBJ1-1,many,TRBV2,TGTGCCAGCAGTGAAAACTGGGTAGCAACTGAAGCTTTCTTT,CASSENWVATEAFF
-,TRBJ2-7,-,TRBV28,TGTGCCAGCAGTTCTGGGACTTCGTACGGGCAGTACTTC,CASSSGTSYGQYF
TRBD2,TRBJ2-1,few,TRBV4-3,TGCGCCAGCAGCCAAATAGAGTGGGAGGGCCTGTCCTACAATGAGCAGTTCTTC,CASSQIEWEGLSYNEQFF
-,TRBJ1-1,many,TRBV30,TGTGCCTGGAGCGGGAGCAGGAACACTGAAGCTTTCTTT,CAWSGSRNTEAFF
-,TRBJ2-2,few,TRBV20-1,TGCAGTGCCCTTTGGGGGCCGGGGACCGGGGAGCTGTTTTTT,CSALWGPGTGELFF
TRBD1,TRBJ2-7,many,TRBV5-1,TGCGCCAGCACAGGGGGCGGCCGCGACGAGCAGTACTTC,CASTGGGRDEQYF
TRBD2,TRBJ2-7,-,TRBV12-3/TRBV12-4,TGTGCCAGCGCATTAGCGGGTTCCTACGAGCAGTACTTC,CASALAGSYEQYF
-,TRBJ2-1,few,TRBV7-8,TGTGCCAGCAGCTCGCTTTTGCGGAGCGACTCCTACAATGAGCAGTTCTTC,CASSSLLRSDSYNEQFF
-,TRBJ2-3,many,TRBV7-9,TGTGCCAGCAGCCCCGGGGCCGATCCACTCAGCACAGATACGCAGTATTTT,CASSPGADPLSTDTQYF
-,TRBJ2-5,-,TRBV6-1,TGTGCCAGCAGTTTCCTTCTCGGCCAAGAGACCCAGTACTTC,CASSFLLGQETQYF
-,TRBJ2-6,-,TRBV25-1,TGTGCCAGCAGTCCAGGGCGACGGACTGGGGCCAACGTCCTGACTTTC,CASSPGRRTGANVLTF